Detailed here is one T cell receptor beta chain. Its antigen is currently unknown. The junction had 13 bases not matched to a gene; V was cut back by 3 bases and J by 6 bases. Germline V gene data show CDR1 as SGHNT and CDR2 as YYREEE (reference sequence). This CDR3 is 16 amino acids long. The stimulus was lysate of CMV-infected fibroblasts, about 11 ug/mL. Memory cells lacking CD40L and CD69 with high CD45RO were sorted. Stimulated PBMCs had first been depleted of CD8+ T cells. This specimen belongs to a study of persistence of HIV-infected CD4 T cells. Study-level background: Median time on suppressive ART was about 8 years. Study observations and caveats: TCR analyses could not target the rare provirus-carrying CMV-responding cells. TCR oligoclonality correlated with proviral oligoclonality in the same sorted populations.

This was the immunoSEQ version 4 assay in survey mode. This table comes from immunoSEQ multiplex PCR, and its TCRdb copy is limited to in-frame clones, with some not included. The sample includes 35,000 to 40,000 clones, 65% to 85% of them seen just once. The receptor was isolated from an adult man with HIV who was CMV-seropositive. This chain links TRBV5-4 with TRBJ1-2, with TRBD1 matching 8 bases. The sequencing used CD4+ T cells sorted from PBMCs after approximately 20-hour stimulation, collected from a patient who received antiretroviral therapy. In DNA, the CDR3 is TGTGCCAGCAGCTCTACCCTGGGTACAGGGGGGAATGGCTACACCTTC. Residues: CASSSTLGTGGNGYTF. The whole variable domain, remainder taken from reference TRBV5-4 and TRBJ1-2, is ETGVTQSPTHLIKTRGQQVTLRCSSQSGHNTVSWYQQALGQGPQFIFQYYREEENGRGNFPPRFSGLQFPNYSSELNVNALELDDSALYLCASSSTLGTGGNGYTFGSGTRLTVV.